This note documents a single TCR beta chain sequence. In terms of age and location, participants ranged from roughly 18 to 95 years and lived in about two dozen US areas. Cohorts were determined from participant-reported clinical history. CDR1 is MNHEY and CDR2 is SMNVEV in the germline V gene (reference sequence). The CDR3 has 12 residues. V was pared by 8 bases and J by 8 bases, with 2 bases of the junction left unmatched. This record comes from a study of blood T cell repertoires in COVID-19. For the study at large: COVID-19 samples from acute and convalescent phases originated in the United States, Italy and Spain.

Original data processing: By means of reference gene primer amplification, nucleated cell counts were estimated. Method: immunoSEQ multiplex PCR; TCRdb's copy keeps in-frame clones and lacks some. The V and J calls and the clone size are those of that table, but D and trimming were determined from the DNA. The sample shows around 300,000 clones, 88% of them seen only once. The chain recombines TRBV27 with TRBJ2-1; 11 bases match TRBD1. The sequencing sample was made of PBMCs or T cells enriched from blood (not recorded which). This TCR derives from a woman aged 25 to 39 who had recovered from COVID-19. The CDR3 DNA sequence: TGTGCCAGCGGACAGGGGGCCTATGAGCAGTTCTTC. It encodes CASGQGAYEQFF.